These 20 T cell receptor beta chains share one sample of origin, sequenced in a study of T cells in localized non-small cell lung cancer. The data were produced by immunoSEQ multiplex PCR, yet TCRdb's version contains in-frame clones alone and is incomplete. The table shows under 70,000 clones, with 70% to 90% occurring only once. This specimen consisted of peripheral blood, obtained before any cancer treatment. Receptor source: a woman aged 40 to 75 with stage I lung adenocarcinoma.

This chain joins TRBV30 and TRBJ1-5; D not resolved. The germline V gene encodes CDR1 GTSNPN and CDR2 SVGIG (reference sequence). CDR3 length equals 13 residues. The CDR3 DNA sequence: TGTGCTGTCTCGGCCGATGAGGATCAGCCCCAGCATTTT. Translated: CAVSADEDQPQHF.

The CDR3 DNA is TGTGCCTGGAGTCGAGGGGCCGACTATGGCTACACCTTC. It specifies CAWSRGADYGYTF. J is TRBJ1-2 and V is TRBV30, with D maybe TRBD1 (5 bases). Germline-derived CDR1 and CDR2 are GTSNPN and SVGIG (reference sequence). The CDR3 length is 13 residues. V lost 2 bases and J lost 3, with 10 bases in between. Full variable domain (outside the CDR3, taken from reference TRBV30 and TRBJ1-2): SQTIHQWPATLVQPVGSPLSLECTVEGTSNPNLYWYRQAAGRGLQLLFYSVGIGQISSEVPQNLSASRPQDRQFILSSKKLLLSDSGFYLCAWSRGADYGYTFGSGTRLTVV.

The V call is TRBV29-1, the J call TRBJ1-2; the match to TRBD1 covers 7 bases. V trimming: 7 bases; J trimming: 4 bases; junction bases outside the gene matches: 6. CDR3 length: 12 amino acids. Germline loops: CDR1 SQVTM, CDR2 ANQGSEA. CDR3 loop: CSALTGPYGYTF. CDR3 coding DNA: TGCAGCGCATTGACAGGGCCCTATGGCTACACCTTC. The full variable domain, rest sourced from reference TRBV29-1 and TRBJ1-2, is SAVISQKPSRDICQRGTSLTIQCQVDSQVTMMFWYRQQPGQSLTLIATANQGSEATYESGFVIDKFPISRPNLTFSTLTVSNMSPEDSSIYLCSALTGPYGYTFGSGTRLTVV.

V gene TRBV10-3 combines with J gene TRBJ1-2; possible D gene TRBD1, 5 bases. This CDR3 spans 12 amino acids. Germline CDR1 and CDR2: ENHRY and SYGVKD. V lost 7 bases and J 4 bases, leaving 10 bases between the germline ends. This CDR3 reads CAINPGGYGYTF. The CDR3 DNA is TGTGCCATCAATCCCGGGGGCTATGGCTACACCTTC.

This sequence joins TRBV6-5 and TRBJ1-1, with D possibly being TRBD1 (6 bases). The CDR3 extends over 15 amino acids. Trimming took 6 bases from V and 1 from J, leaving 15 bases between them. CDR1 is MNHEY and CDR2 is SVGAGI in the germline V gene. CDR3 in amino acids: CASRNADRANTEAFF. Written as DNA, the CDR3 is TGTGCCAGCAGAAACGCGGACAGAGCGAACACTGAAGCTTTCTTT.

The V call is TRBV30, the J call TRBJ1-2, with 8 bases matching TRBD1. This CDR3 spans 18 amino acids. CDR1 is GTSNPN, CDR2 SVGIG, per germline (reference sequence). V gave up 4 bases and J gave up 0 bases; unmatched junction bases: 16. The CDR3 DNA is TGTGCCTGGACTCGACCCCCGGGACAGGCGTACCCTAACTATGGCTACACCTTC. Residues: CAWTRPPGQAYPNYGYTF.

The rearrangement links TRBV5-1 to TRBJ2-7; 8 bases match TRBD1. V lost 4 bases and J lost 1; bases outside the gene matches: 7. The CDR3 has 15 residues. CDR1 and CDR2 from the germline V gene are SGHRS and YFSETQ. The CDR3 here is CASSTTGVGSYEQYF. The DNA of the CDR3 is TGCGCCAGCAGCACGACAGGGGTAGGATCCTACGAGCAGTACTTC.

In DNA, the CDR3 is TGTGCCAGCAGCGTCAGGCCCTCCAACTATGGCTACACCTTC. This sequence encodes CASSVRPSNYGYTF. The chain combines TRBV9 with TRBJ1-2, with no clear D. CDR1 and CDR2 (germline): SGDLS, YYNGEE. The CDR3 covers 14 residues. The V and J ends lost 2 bases and 2 bases respectively, with 10 bases between them.

Written as DNA, the CDR3 is TGTGCCACGACCCGGACAGGGGTGTCGAATCAGCCCCAGCATTTT. Encoded protein: CATTRTGVSNQPQHF. The genes are TRBV19 and TRBJ1-5, with 9 bases aligning to TRBD1. V gave up 10 bases and J gave up 4 bases; unmatched junction bases: 11. This CDR3 region has 15 residues. The germline V gene has CDR1 LNHDA and CDR2 SQIVND (reference sequence). Combining the CDR3 with reference TRBV19 and TRBJ1-5 gives the whole variable domain DGGITQSPKYLFRKEGQNVTLSCEQNLNHDAMYWYRQDPGQGLRLIYYSQIVNDFQKGDIAEGYSVSREKKESFPLTVTSAQKNPTAFYLCATTRTGVSNQPQHFGDGTRLSIL.

This chain uses TRBV9 with TRBJ1-1; D is ambiguous. The germline gives CDR1 SGDLS, CDR2 YYNGEE. This CDR3 region has 15 residues. Trimming pared 0 bases from V and 0 bases from J, leaving 9 bases between. CDR3 bases: TGTGCCAGCAGCGTAGGCAACACCTTGAACACTGAAGCTTTCTTT. This translates into CASSVGNTLNTEAFF.

The J gene is TRBJ2-3, the V gene TRBV7-2; D perhaps matches TRBD2 (5 bases). Germline V gene data show CDR1 as SGHTA and CDR2 as FQGNSA. Trimming took off 3 bases at V and 2 bases at J, with 9 bases between the two ends. The CDR3 covers 14 residues. Written as DNA, the CDR3 is TGTGCCAGCAGCTTTACGGGGTACACAGATACGCAGTATTTT. It translates to CASSFTGYTDTQYF. The entire variable domain, with the rest obtained from reference TRBV7-2 and TRBJ2-3, is as follows: GAGVSQSPSNKVTEKGKDVELRCDPISGHTALYWYRQSLGQGLEFLIYFQGNSAPDKSGLPSDRFSAERTGGSVSTLTIQRTQQEDSAVYLCASSFTGYTDTQYFGPGTRLTVL.

The chain joins TRBV5-4 to TRBJ1-2; D may be TRBD1 (5 bases). V gave up 5 bases and J gave up 9 bases, with 17 bases separating them. This CDR3 region has 13 residues. From germline, CDR1 is SGHNT and CDR2 YYREEE (reference sequence). The CDR3 reads CASRPRGVPSYTF. The DNA for the CDR3 is TGTGCCAGCAGGCCTAGAGGGGTCCCAAGCTACACCTTC.

This clone was seen a handful of times. V is TRBV11-2 and J is TRBJ2-7; D might be TRBD2 (6 bases). Germline CDR1 and CDR2: SGHAT and FQNNGV. This CDR3 is 16 amino acids long. V dropped 4 bases and J dropped 3 bases, with 19 bases sitting between them. The CDR3 region has the DNA TGTGCCAGCAGCTCGCCGGTCGCGCCAGCGGGCTACGAGCAGTACTTC. It is translated as CASSSPVAPAGYEQYF.

CDR3 sequence: CASSALLSGTEAFF. In DNA, the CDR3 is TGTGCCAGCAGCGCCTTGCTATCGGGCACTGAAGCTTTCTTT. This chain connects TRBV9 to TRBJ1-1; no clear D. This CDR3 has 14 residues. V was pared by 3 bases and J by 4 bases, with 13 bases between. Looked up from germline, CDR1 is SGDLS and CDR2 is YYNGEE. The full variable domain, in which reference TRBV9 and TRBJ1-1 provide the parts outside the CDR3, is DSGVTQTPKHLITATGQRVTLRCSPRSGDLSVYWYQQSLDQGLQFLIQYYNGEERAKGNILERFSAQQFPDLHSELNLSSLELGDSALYFCASSALLSGTEAFFGQGTRLTVV.

This chain joins TRBV7-8 and TRBJ1-1; D gene uncertain. V lost 1 base to trimming and J lost 1 base, with 7 bases between them. Germline V gene data show CDR1 as SGHVS and CDR2 as FQNEAQ. The length of the CDR3 is 14 residues. The CDR3 reads CASSLGTANTEAFF. CDR3 DNA sequence: TGTGCCAGCAGCTTAGGAACGGCGAACACTGAAGCTTTCTTT.

The rearrangement joins TRBV9 to TRBJ1-6; D may be TRBD1 (5 bases). CDR1 SGDLS and CDR2 YYNGEE come from the germline V gene. Trimming took 0 bases from V and 10 from J, leaving 14 bases between them. The CDR3 spans 15 residues. The CDR3 DNA reads TGTGCCAGCAGCGTAGAAGGAGGGGATGGATCACCCCTCCACTTT. As protein: CASSVEGGDGSPLHF.

The chain uses TRBV29-1 and TRBJ1-1; D is unclear. The V gene's germline CDR1 is SQVTM and CDR2 ANQGSEA. The CDR3 runs 12 residues. V lost 4 bases, J lost 4 bases, and 10 bases lay in between. CDR3 sequence reads: CSVVKGSTEAFF. CDR3 nucleotide sequence: TGCAGCGTTGTAAAGGGAAGCACTGAAGCTTTCTTT.

The V call is TRBV9, the J call TRBJ1-3; possible D gene TRBD1, 6 bases. V gave up 2 bases and J gave up 0 bases, with 12 bases separating them. The length of the CDR3 is 16 residues. Germline CDR1 is SGDLS and CDR2 is YYNGEE. CDR3 DNA: TGTGCCAGCAGCGTGAAGACAGGACTCTCTGGAAACACCATATATTTT. Translating it yields CASSVKTGLSGNTIYF.

CDR3 residues: CASRQGSSNTEAFF. The CDR3 DNA sequence: TGCGCCAGCAGACAGGGGTCCTCGAACACTGAAGCTTTCTTT. The V and J genes are TRBV10-2 and TRBJ1-1; 7 nucleotides match TRBD1. V was clipped by 6 bases and J by 1 base; unmatched bases: 5. Germline V CDR1 and CDR2: WSHSY, SAAADI. This CDR3 contains 14 residues.

The chain combines TRBV30 with TRBJ1-6; D is ambiguous. The CDR3 extends over 15 amino acids. Trimming left V 6 bases short and J 0 bases short, with 12 bases between. The germline V gene has CDR1 GTSNPN and CDR2 SVGIG (reference sequence). CDR3 in DNA: TGTGCCTGCAGGACGGGGAGCTCCTATAATTCACCCCTCCACTTT. Amino acid sequence: CACRTGSSYNSPLHF.